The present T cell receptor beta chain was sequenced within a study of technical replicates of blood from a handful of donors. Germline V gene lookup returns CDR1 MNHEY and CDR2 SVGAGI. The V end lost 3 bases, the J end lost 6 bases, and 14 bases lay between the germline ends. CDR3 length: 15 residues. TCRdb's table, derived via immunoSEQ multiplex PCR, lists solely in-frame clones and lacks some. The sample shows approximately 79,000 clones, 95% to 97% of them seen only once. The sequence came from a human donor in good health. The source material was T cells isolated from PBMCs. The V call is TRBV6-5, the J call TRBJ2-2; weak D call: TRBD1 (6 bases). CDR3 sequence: CASSYSRGPPGELFF. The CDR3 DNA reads TGTGCCAGCAGTTATAGCAGGGGACCCCCCGGGGAGCTGTTTTTT.